Listed here are 2 T cell receptor beta chains from one sample, sequenced in a study of T-cell memory formation after mild COVID-19. TCRdb fed the 5' RACE reads into MiXCR, producing one record per CDR3 protein. Found here are a few hundred thousand distinct CDR3 sequences, roughly a fifth of them singletons; the top ten hold under 25%. Sequenced sample: PBMCs or a T cell subset sorted from them (not recorded which). These receptors were obtained from a man between 18 and 29 years old who had mild COVID-19 (a few samples of this study predate the infection). Cell type and time point are not known.

There are a few counts of this clonotype. The V call is TRBV7-6, the J call TRBJ2-7; D gene unclear. Germline lookup yields CDR1 SGHVS and CDR2 FNYEAQ. This CDR3 comprises 14 residues. Deletions cut 5 bases from V and 3 bases from J, with 14 bases between. The CDR3 nucleotides are TGTGCCAGCAGCCCAAGACTCCCAAGCTACGAGCAGTACTTC. It is translated as CASSPRLPSYEQYF. Variable domain in full (rest from reference TRBV7-6 and TRBJ2-7): GAGVSQSPRYKVTKRGQDVALRCDPISGHVSLYWYRQALGQGPEFLTYFNYEAQQDKSGLPNDRFSAERPEGSISTLTIQRTEQRDSAMYRCASSPRLPSYEQYFGPGTRLTVT.

The chain joins TRBV12-3 or TRBV12-4 to TRBJ2-7; D is perhaps TRBD2 (8 bases). V was pared by 10 bases and J by 0 bases, with 31 bases between. The CDR3 length is 19 residues. CDR3 region: CATPPREGARCGSSYEQYV. The CDR3, as DNA: TGTGCCACCCCCCCTCGGGAGGGGGCGAGGTGCGGGAGCTCCTACGAGCAGTACGTC.